This T cell receptor beta chain was captured by sequencing in a study of spatial heterogeneity in lung cancer. Study-level information: Each time, sequencing found more beta-chain sequences than alpha-chain sequences. There were, on average, more than 8.5 raw-read appearances for each unique TCR and UMI combination. Notes on the study in general: TCRs found ubiquitously expanded in tumor appeared in blood more at resection than at follow-up.

Time point described: sample taken at primary tumor resection. The authors sequenced whole RNA from tumor, nontumor lung or frozen PBMC without sorting. Untreated early-stage non-small cell lung cancer patients, over 55 in total, were the donors. The V and J ends lost 2 bases and 2 bases respectively, with 9 bases between them. The CDR3 covers 14 residues. Germline V gene sequence: CDR1 SGHKS, CDR2 YYEKEE (reference sequence). One entry per CDR3 protein results from TCRdb running MiXCR on the 5' RACE reads. The sample has some 87,000 distinct CDR3 sequences, roughly 10% seen once; the top ten hold about 7%. A few counts support this clonotype. Its antigen is as yet unknown.

The receptor was isolated from a male donor with early-stage non-small cell lung cancer. The sequencing here drew on PBMCs, taken at surgery. The V and J genes are TRBV5-5 and TRBJ2-3, with D uncertain. The DNA of the CDR3 is TGTGCCAGCAGCTTAGGGTCCGCCACAGATACGCAGTATTTT. Translated, it gives CASSLGSATDTQYF.